This T cell receptor (beta chain) comes out of a study of blood T cell repertoires in COVID-19. The wider study: Sources were T cells, B-cell-depleted T cells, or PBMCs; the material itself was cDNA or gDNA.

This clone was observed once. In the source study's methods: Reference gene primer amplification gave estimated nucleated cell counts. Clones were sequenced by immunoSEQ multiplex PCR, and TCRdb holds only the in-frame ones, with some missing. That table furnishes V, J and clone size, whereas the DNA furnished D and trimming. The sample carries around 40,000 clones, approximately 90% recorded once. The V gene's germline CDR1 is LGHNT and CDR2 FRNRAP. The V and J ends lost 2 bases and 5 bases, in that order; junction bases with no gene match: 14. The CDR3 sequence is 17 residues long. The genes are TRBV12-5 and TRBJ1-1, with 7 bases that match TRBD1. This TCR was sampled from a man aged 55 to 69 with COVID-19, enrolled during active disease. The sequencing input was peripheral blood. CDR3 nucleotides: TGTGCTAGTGGTTTGCCCCCCCGGCTCAGGGGGGATACTGAAGCTTTCTTT. The encoded protein is CASGLPPRLRGDTEAFF.